This T cell receptor beta chain emerged from a study of blood T cell repertoires in COVID-19. Study-wide background: Material from acute and convalescent COVID-19 was sourced from the United States, Italy and Spain. Sources were T cells, B-cell-depleted T cells, or PBMCs; the material itself was cDNA or gDNA.

V shed 4 bases, J shed 3 bases, and the junction held 16 bases outside the gene matches. Germline lookup yields CDR1 SGHVS and CDR2 FQNEAQ. The CDR3 extends over 18 amino acids. Data came from immunoSEQ multiplex PCR; TCRdb stores just in-frame clones and leaves some out. The sample shows fewer than 300,000 clones, about 93% of them seen only once. The study recruited people aged 18 to 89 years across around 23 US areas. This TCR was sampled from a woman between 25 and 40 years old who had recovered from COVID-19. The specimen sequenced was PBMCs or T cells enriched from blood (not recorded which). This chain links TRBV7-8 with TRBJ2-5; TRBD2 aligns across 8 bases. The CDR3 region has the DNA TGTGCCAGCAGCTCCCCCCAGCCTATAGCGGGAATGGAAGAGACCCAGTACTTC. As protein: CASSSPQPIAGMEETQYF. Full variable domain (missing parts from reference TRBV7-8 and TRBJ2-5): GAGVSQSPRYKVAKRGQDVALRCDPISGHVSLFWYQQALGQGPEFLTYFQNEAQLDKSGLPSDRFFAERPEGSVSTLKIQRTQQEDSAVYLCASSSPQPIAGMEETQYFGPGTRLLVL.